The 15 T cell receptor beta chains reported below all come from one sample, sequenced in a study of cytomegalovirus exposure and HLA in healthy donors. Primers for the PCR totalled 60 Vbeta and 13 Jbeta. Produced via immunoSEQ multiplex PCR; TCRdb's table is partial and in-frame only. Among some 100,000 clones listed, over 70% were seen once. The sequenced sample was PBMCs. The receptors here all came from a woman aged 45-59 years in good health and CMV-seropositive.

The CDR3 DNA reads as TGTGCCAGCAGTTTGTCGGGTGGGAATTCACCCCTCCACTTT. This codes for CASSLSGGNSPLHF. V usage is TRBV27 and J usage is TRBJ1-6; D ambiguous. This CDR3 region has 14 residues. V was trimmed by 3 bases and J by 7 bases, leaving 10 bases between them. The germline gives CDR1 MNHEY, CDR2 SMNVEV (reference sequence).

Notes on this clone: The same CDR3 is also encoded by other DNA sequences in this sample. The chain couples TRBV25-1 to TRBJ1-1, with D possibly matching TRBD1 (6 bases). CDR1 and CDR2 from the germline V gene are MGHDK and SYGVNS. This CDR3 contains 15 residues. The V end lost 4 bases, the J end lost 1 base, and 13 bases lay between the germline ends. The CDR3 here is CASSAWGGQNTEAFF. The CDR3 nucleotides read TGTGCCAGCAGTGCCTGGGGGGGACAGAACACTGAAGCTTTCTTT.

This clone was seen a few times. The V call is TRBV5-8, the J call TRBJ2-6, with a possible D match to TRBD2 (5 bases). Trimming shortened V by 0 bases and J by 0 bases, and 7 bases separated the two germline ends. The CDR3 runs 16 residues. CDR1 and CDR2 (germline): SGHTS, YDEGEE. CDR3 DNA: TGTGCCAGCAGCTTGGAGGCGGGCTCTGGGGCCAACGTCCTGACTTTC. Translated: CASSLEAGSGANVLTF.

This rearrangement joins TRBV19 to TRBJ1-4, with 9 bases matching TRBD1. The CDR3 is made up of 14 amino acids. From germline, CDR1 is LNHDA and CDR2 SQIVND (reference sequence). The V segment lost 6 bases and the J segment 3 bases; nucleotides outside the gene matches: 2. CDR3 loop: CASSRTGANEKLFF. The CDR3 bases are TGTGCCAGTAGCCGGACAGGGGCTAATGAAAAACTGTTTTTT.

The V gene is TRBV25-1, the J gene TRBJ2-5; tentative D call: TRBD2 (5 bases). The V and J ends lost 1 base and 3 bases respectively, with 12 bases between them. Germline-derived CDR1 and CDR2 are MGHDK and SYGVNS. This CDR3 has 15 amino acids. This chain's CDR3 is CASSELEGSKETQYF. In DNA, the CDR3 is TGTGCCAGCAGTGAATTAGAGGGAAGTAAAGAGACCCAGTACTTC. The full variable domain, rest sourced from reference TRBV25-1 and TRBJ2-5, is EADIYQTPRYLVIGTGKKITLECSQTMGHDKMYWYQQDPGMELHLIHYSYGVNSTEKGDLSSESTVSRIRTEHFPLTLESARPSHTSQYLCASSELEGSKETQYFGPGTRLLVL.

This rearrangement joins TRBV30 to TRBJ1-6, with a possible D match to TRBD1 (5 bases). Trimming shortened V by 0 bases and J by 7 bases, and 10 bases separated the two germline ends. This CDR3 has 14 residues. Germline CDR1 and CDR2: GTSNPN and SVGIG (reference sequence). The CDR3 loop reads CAWSVHRQNSPLHF. Written as DNA, the CDR3 is TGTGCCTGGAGTGTTCACAGGCAAAATTCACCCCTCCACTTT.

This clone has more than one count but fewer than ten. The J gene is TRBJ1-3, the V gene TRBV4-2; possible D gene TRBD1, 5 bases. Trimming left V 0 bases short and J 4 bases short, with 10 bases between. The germline V gene encodes CDR1 LGHNA and CDR2 YNFKEQ. The CDR3 consists of 15 residues. Written as DNA, the CDR3 is TGTGCCAGCAGCCAAGACAGGGCAGCAGGAAACACCATATATTTT. It encodes CASSQDRAAGNTIYF.

The CDR3: CASSLETSNYGYTF. In nucleotides, the CDR3 is TGTGCCAGCAGCCTAGAGACTTCGAACTATGGCTACACCTTC. This rearrangement joins TRBV7-2 to TRBJ1-2; no clear D gene. Trimming stripped 5 bases from V and 2 bases from J, with 12 bases between. The CDR3 extends over 14 amino acids. CDR1 and CDR2 (germline): SGHTA, FQGNSA. The entire variable domain, with the rest obtained from reference TRBV7-2 and TRBJ1-2, is as follows: GAGVSQSPSNKVTEKGKDVELRCDPISGHTALYWYRQSLGQGLEFLIYFQGNSAPDKSGLPSDRFSAERTGGSVSTLTIQRTQQEDSAVYLCASSLETSNYGYTFGSGTRLTVV.

This clone was detected only once. This chain connects TRBV7-8 to TRBJ1-1, with 8 nucleotides matching TRBD1. Trimming at V came to 5 bases and at J to 6 bases, leaving 8 bases not matched to a gene. Germline-derived CDR1 and CDR2 are SGHVS and FQNEAQ. The CDR3 is 14 amino acids. The CDR3 region has the DNA TGTGCCAGCAGCGTACCGGGGACAGGACCTGAAGCTTTCTTT. Amino acids: CASSVPGTGPEAFF. Full variable domain (missing parts from reference TRBV7-8 and TRBJ1-1): GAGVSQSPRYKVAKRGQDVALRCDPISGHVSLFWYQQALGQGPEFLTYFQNEAQLDKSGLPSDRFFAERPEGSVSTLKIQRTQQEDSAVYLCASSVPGTGPEAFFGQGTRLTVV.

This chain uses TRBV11-2 with TRBJ1-1; 8 bases match TRBD1. The CDR3 covers 15 residues. The V and J ends lost 3 bases and 8 bases, in that order; junction bases with no gene match: 11. The germline CDR1 and CDR2 sequences are SGHAT and FQNNGV. As DNA, the CDR3 is TGTGCCAGCAGCTTCGGGACAGGAAACGGTAGGGAAGCTTTCTTT. Translation gives CASSFGTGNGREAFF.

The gene calls are TRBV29-1 and TRBJ2-7; 7 bases align to TRBD1. V trimming: 4 bases; J trimming: 0 bases; junction bases outside the gene matches: 18. This CDR3 has 18 residues. Germline CDR1 SQVTM, CDR2 ANQGSEA. CDR3 loop: CSVVIPLTGAKHSYEQYF. DNA for the CDR3: TGCAGCGTTGTAATTCCCCTTACAGGGGCCAAACACTCCTACGAGCAGTACTTC.

V is TRBV7-8 and J is TRBJ2-3; tentatively, D is TRBD2 (6 bases). V was trimmed by 1 base and J by 3 bases, leaving 14 bases between them. The CDR3 contains 16 residues. Germline CDR1 is SGHVS and CDR2 is FQNEAQ. Written as DNA, the CDR3 is TGTGCCAGCAGCTTAGTTTGGGTAGCGGCTACAGATACGCAGTATTTT. It yields the protein CASSLVWVAATDTQYF.

The rearrangement joins TRBV6-4 to TRBJ1-2; tentatively, D is TRBD1 (6 bases). The ends were cut back, 3 bases at V and 3 bases at J, with 11 bases in the middle. Germline CDR1 and CDR2: MRHNA and SNTAGT. The length of the CDR3 is 14 residues. The CDR3 DNA is TGTGCCAGCAGTGATACCTACAGGGACTATGGCTACACCTTC. This gives the protein CASSDTYRDYGYTF.

The V gene is TRBV4-1, the J gene TRBJ1-5; unclear D gene. V was trimmed by 1 base and J by 6 bases, leaving 19 bases between them. The germline CDR1 and CDR2 sequences are MGHRA and YSYEKL. This CDR3 has 17 amino acids. Here the CDR3 reads CASSQGVAYNRGQPQHF. CDR3 nucleotides: TGCGCCAGCAGCCAAGGGGTGGCCTATAACCGGGGTCAGCCCCAGCATTTT.

The chain links TRBV11-2 to TRBJ1-1; D unclear. V lost 1 base to trimming and J lost 0 bases, with 9 bases between them. CDR1 and CDR2 from the germline V gene are SGHAT and FQNNGV. This CDR3 has 15 residues. The CDR3 spells CASSLVWQMNTEAFF. The CDR3 DNA is TGTGCCAGCAGCTTAGTCTGGCAGATGAACACTGAAGCTTTCTTT.